The entry below gives a single T cell receptor (beta chain) sequence along with its context. Going by frequency alone, this clone is medium-sized (0.01 to 0.1%); a count is unavailable. Its antigen is not yet known. Read data end 3 residues before the CDR3 end; the end is taken from the germline J gene. Preparation of the library involved the immunoSEQ multiplex PCR assay. Genomic DNA extraction, TRB sequencing and normalization were carried out by Adaptive Biotechnologies (Seattle, WA). Regarding the original processing steps: To compute clonality, the Shannon entropy of productive TRB sequences was normalized by log2 of unique productive sequences and then subtracted from one. KLL-specific clonotypes in tumors were identified by matching TCRbeta CDR3 amino acid sequences to those from the tetramer-sorted sample of each patient. TCRdb retrieved this table from immuneACCESS and kept in-frame rearrangements only. Not all clones are present; in checked studies, unresolved V genes account for under half, and no reason is known for the remainder. V, J and clone size derive from that table, while D and trimming were established from the DNA sequence. This sample's table lists over 350 clones. The biggest ten clones account for 16% of the sample.

Relative to germline, V is missing 0 bases and J is missing 6 bases, with 7 bases of the junction outside any gene match. CDR1 and CDR2 are read off the germline V gene (reference sequence) as LNHNV and YYDKDF. Reading from cysteine to phenylalanine, the CDR3 counts 16 amino acids. The DNA covers only part of the CDR3, 39 bases in frame from base 1. Robust positive staining for Merkel cell polyomavirus Large T antigen was observed by immunohistochemistry in the tumors of all patients. Twelve Merkel cell carcinoma patients with robust KLL-tetramer+ populations, above 0.04% of CD8+ T cells, in blood and/or cultured TIL were included. Every patient was Caucasian, and patient ages ranged from about 45 to 80 years, with a median of approximately 66 years. The data derive from a study of tumor-infiltrating T cells and Merkel cell polyomavirus (dated by TCRdb to about 2017). Turning to the overall study: In Merkel cell carcinoma patients, the study investigated CD8+ T cells specific for the Merkel cell polyomavirus KLL epitope. Most whole-tumor samples were approximately 25-micron curls cut from formalin-fixed, paraffin-embedded tissue blocks. In 14 to 15 samples, KLL-tetramer-sorted cells taken from blood or tumor-infiltrating lymphocytes underwent TRB sequencing, as did some eleven matched whole-tumor samples. Patients received varied, non-standardized therapies including chemotherapy, radiation and immunotherapies. Across the study, one tumor sample was obtained as a frozen nodal tumor digest and one as a flash-frozen core biopsy of a metastasis. Patients came in at different disease stages and had a median follow-up of roughly 2.5 years, ranging from roughly 1.1 to 6.0 years.

The study at large found these results: A significant MCC-specific survival advantage (P = 0.0051) was associated with tumors having more unique KLL-specific clonotypes (roughly 5-110 vs 0-3). KLL-specific TRB repertoires were diverse and mostly private, with just one public clonotype, shared by two patients, among 350 to 500 unique sequences. Only a single viral epitope was studied, so T cells against other Merkel cell polyomavirus epitopes were not captured. Significantly improved MCC-specific survival was associated with a higher fraction of KLL-specific T cells within tumors (1.9-18% versus roughly 0-0.14%). The small sample size of the study (n of about 11 patients) is recognized as a limitation.

The sequence derives from a woman aged 45-59 years with Merkel cell carcinoma. The chain is assembled from TRBV15 and TRBJ2-2; 7 nucleotides in the junction match TRBD2. The specimen sequenced was tumor tissue. The CDR3 bases that were read are TGTGCCACCAGCAGAGATTGGCAGGGAGGGTCCGGGGAG. The encoded protein is CATSRDWQGGSGE. The whole CDR3 protein is CATSRDWQGGSGELFF. With all but the CDR3 taken from the reference TRBV15 and TRBJ2-2 genes, the full variable domain is: DAMVIQNPRYQVTQFGKPVTLSCSQTLNHNVMYWYQQKSSQAPKLLFHYYDKDFNNEADTPDNFQSRRPNTSFCFLDIRSPGLGDTAMYLCATSRDWQGGSGELFFGEGSRLTVL.